This T cell receptor beta chain originates from a study of T-cell memory formation after mild COVID-19. TCRdb analysed the 5' RACE reads with MiXCR anew, one entry per CDR3 protein. Counted here are hundreds of thousands of distinct CDR3 sequences, roughly 26% occurring once; the ten biggest clones make up roughly 9.7%. In its sample, this clonotype was seen a few times. CDR1 SGHRS and CDR2 YFSETQ come from the germline V gene. The length of the CDR3 is 13 residues. V dropped 4 bases and J dropped 7 bases, with 15 bases sitting between them. Sequenced material: PBMCs or a T cell subset sorted from them (not recorded which). The chain links TRBV5-1 to TRBJ2-7; D is possibly TRBD1 or TRBD2 (6 bases each). The clonotype was recovered from an adult woman who had mild COVID-19 (a few samples of this study predate the infection). Cell type and time point are not known. The CDR3 reads CASSPYGGQEQYF. CDR3 sequence (DNA): TGCGCCAGCAGCCCCTACGGGGGCCAAGAGCAGTACTTC.